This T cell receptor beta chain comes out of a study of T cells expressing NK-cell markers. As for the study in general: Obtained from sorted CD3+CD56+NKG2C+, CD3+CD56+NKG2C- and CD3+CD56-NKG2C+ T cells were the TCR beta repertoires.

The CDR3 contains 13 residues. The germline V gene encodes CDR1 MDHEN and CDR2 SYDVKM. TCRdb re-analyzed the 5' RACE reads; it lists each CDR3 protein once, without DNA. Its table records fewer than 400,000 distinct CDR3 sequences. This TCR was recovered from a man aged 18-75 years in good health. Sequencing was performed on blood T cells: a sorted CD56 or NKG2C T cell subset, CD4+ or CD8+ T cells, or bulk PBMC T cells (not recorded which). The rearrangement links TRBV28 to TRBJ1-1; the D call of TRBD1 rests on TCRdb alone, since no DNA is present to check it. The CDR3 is CATLKPMNTEAFF.